The 13 T cell receptor beta chains listed next were all sequenced from one sample in a study of blood T cell repertoires in COVID-19. TCRdb's copy holds only in-frame clones and misses some; the assay was immunoSEQ multiplex PCR. The data contain about 90,000 clones, 81% of them singletons. The sequencing input was peripheral blood. These receptors were taken from a human donor in a cohort sampled during active COVID-19.

The chain has TRBV7-9 and TRBJ1-6, with 8 bases matching TRBD1. V trimming: 5 bases; J trimming: 8 bases; junction bases outside the gene matches: 5. Germline CDR1 SEHNR, CDR2 FQNEAQ (reference sequence). CDR3 length: 14 amino acids. The DNA of the CDR3 is TGTGCCAGCAGCGTGGACAGGGTTGATTCACCCCTCCACTTT. Residues: CASSVDRVDSPLHF.

The V and J genes are TRBV20-1 and TRBJ2-3; 8 bases fit TRBD2. CDR1 is DFQATT, CDR2 SNEGSKA, per germline (reference sequence). This CDR3 has 14 residues. With V trimmed by 3 bases and J by 11 bases, 13 bases remained unmatched. As DNA, the CDR3 is TGCAGTGCTAGTCGGACTAGCAGACTATACGAGCAGTATTTT. It encodes CSASRTSRLYEQYF.

CDR3 residues: CASSLGTPGNTIYF. In DNA, the CDR3 is TGCGCCAGCAGCTTAGGGACACCGGGAAACACCATATATTTT. This chain joins TRBV5-1 and TRBJ1-3, with D possibly matching TRBD1 (6 bases). The length of the CDR3 is 14 residues. Germline CDR1 and CDR2: SGHRS and YFSETQ. Trimming pared 2 bases from V and 4 bases from J, leaving 10 bases between. The complete variable domain, with remaining parts taken from reference TRBV5-1 and TRBJ1-3, reads KAGVTQTPRYLIKTRGQQVTLSCSPISGHRSVSWYQQTPGQGLQFLFEYFSETQRNKGNFPGRFSGRQFSNSRSEMNVSTLELGDSALYLCASSLGTPGNTIYFGEGSWLTVV.

The CDR3 DNA reads TGCGCCAGCAGCTCTGGACAGGGCTATGGCTACACCTTC. Protein sequence: CASSSGQGYGYTF. The J gene is TRBJ1-2, the V gene TRBV5-1, with 8 bases that match TRBD1. CDR3 length: 13 residues. The germline V gene has CDR1 SGHRS and CDR2 YFSETQ. J was trimmed by 4 bases and V by 3 bases; bases with no gene match: 2.

The chain is built from TRBV5-1 and TRBJ1-5; maybe TRBD1 (6 bases). Looked up from germline, CDR1 is SGHRS and CDR2 is YFSETQ. Trimming removed 4 bases at V and 3 bases at J, with 17 bases between. CDR3 length: 16 residues. CDR3 in DNA: TGCGCCAGCAGCCCAGGGGACCACCTAGCCAATCAGCCCCAGCATTTT. Translated: CASSPGDHLANQPQHF.

CDR3 nucleotide sequence: TGTGCCAGCTCAACCTTGGGGACTAGCGGGGAAGAGACCCAGTACTTC. Translating gives CASSTLGTSGEETQYF. The V call is TRBV18, the J call TRBJ2-5; 13 bases align to TRBD2. The CDR3 consists of 16 residues. The germline CDR1 and CDR2 sequences are KGHSH and LQKENI. The junction had 6 bases not matched to a gene; V was cut back by 5 bases and J by 3 bases.

In DNA, the CDR3 is TGTGCCAGCAGAGGTTTTACAGGGGGCGGCGGGGAGCTGTTTTTT. This codes for CASRGFTGGGGELFF. The V gene is TRBV7-8, the J gene TRBJ2-2; TRBD1 matches 9 bases. This CDR3 has 15 amino acids. V gave up 6 bases and J gave up 7 bases; unmatched junction bases: 9. Germline V lookup: CDR1 SGHVS, CDR2 FQNEAQ.

This clone was recorded only once. The chain has TRBV2 and TRBJ2-5, with D unclear. The CDR3 length is 15 residues. The V end was cut by 2 bases, the J end by 4 bases, with 14 bases between. The germline V gene encodes CDR1 SNHLY and CDR2 FYNNEI. This CDR3 is CASSERAGLGETQYF. The CDR3 region has the DNA TGTGCCAGCAGTGAAAGAGCCGGGTTGGGAGAGACCCAGTACTTC.

The rearrangement links TRBV30 to TRBJ1-2; unclear D gene. Per germline, CDR1 GTSNPN and CDR2 SVGIG (reference sequence). This CDR3 spans 10 amino acids. CDR3 sequence: CAVSPYGYTF. The CDR3 DNA is TGTGCTGTGAGCCCCTATGGCTACACCTTC.

This clone has a handful of counts. This chain links TRBV20-1 with TRBJ2-7; D is ambiguous. Per the germline V gene, CDR1 is DFQATT and CDR2 is SNEGSKA (reference sequence). CDR3 length: 10 amino acids. Trimming cost V 5 bases and J 4 bases, with 6 bases left between them. The CDR3 loop reads CSAFNYEQYF. The CDR3 nucleotides are TGCAGTGCTTTCAATTACGAGCAGTACTTC.

The chain has TRBV30 and TRBJ2-5; 10 bases are shared with TRBD1. Trimming took 3 bases from V and 5 from J; bases not matched to a gene: 9. CDR1 is GTSNPN, CDR2 SVGIG, per germline (reference sequence). The CDR3 contains 15 residues. The CDR3 coding sequence is TGTGCCTGGAGAGACAGGGGGCAGGGAGGGGAGACCCAGTACTTC. Its protein is CAWRDRGQGGETQYF.

The gene calls are TRBV19 and TRBJ1-6; no firm D call. The CDR3 runs 13 residues. Germline CDR1 and CDR2: LNHDA and SQIVND (reference sequence). Trimming took 5 bases from V and 6 from J, leaving 8 bases between them. CDR3: CASSGGVNSPLHF. CDR3 coding DNA: TGTGCCAGTAGTGGCGGGGTTAATTCACCCCTCCACTTT.

CDR3 region: CASSLQGQGTYNEQFF. DNA of the CDR3: TGTGCCAGCAGCTTACAGGGACAGGGCACCTACAATGAGCAGTTCTTC. The chain employs TRBV7-3 and TRBJ2-1, with TRBD1 matching over 9 bases. The germline V gene encodes CDR1 SGHTA and CDR2 FQGTGA. This CDR3 spans 16 amino acids. J gave up 2 bases and V 2 bases, and 4 bases lay outside the gene matches.